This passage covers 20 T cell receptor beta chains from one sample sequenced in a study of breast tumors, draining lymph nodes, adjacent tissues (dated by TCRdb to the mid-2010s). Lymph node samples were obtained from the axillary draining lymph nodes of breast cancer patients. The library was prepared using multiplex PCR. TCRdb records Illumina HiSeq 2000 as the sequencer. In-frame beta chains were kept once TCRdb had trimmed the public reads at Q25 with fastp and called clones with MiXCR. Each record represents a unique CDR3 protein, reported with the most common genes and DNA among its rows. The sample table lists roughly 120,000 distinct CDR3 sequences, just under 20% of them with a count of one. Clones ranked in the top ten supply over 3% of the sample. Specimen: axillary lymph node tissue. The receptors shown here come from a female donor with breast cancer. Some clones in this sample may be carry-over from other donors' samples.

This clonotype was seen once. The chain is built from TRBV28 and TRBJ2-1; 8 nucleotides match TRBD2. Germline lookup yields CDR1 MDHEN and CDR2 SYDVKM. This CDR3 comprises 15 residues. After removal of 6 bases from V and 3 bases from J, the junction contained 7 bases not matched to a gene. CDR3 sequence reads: CASRGAGGDYNEQFF. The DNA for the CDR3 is TGTGCCAGCAGGGGCGCGGGGGGAGACTACAATGAGCAGTTCTTC.

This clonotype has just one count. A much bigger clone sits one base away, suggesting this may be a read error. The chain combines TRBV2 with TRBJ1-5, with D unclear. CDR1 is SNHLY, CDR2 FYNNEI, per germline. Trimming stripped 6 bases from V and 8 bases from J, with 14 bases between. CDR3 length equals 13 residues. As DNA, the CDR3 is TGTGCCAGCAGCGAACAGAGCCGCGAGCCCCAGCATTTT. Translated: CASSEQSREPQHF. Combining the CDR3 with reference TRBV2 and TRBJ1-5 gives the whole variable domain EPEVTQTPSHQVTQMGQEVILRCVPISNHLYFYWYRQILGQKVEFLVSFYNNEISEKSEIFDDQFSVERPDGSNFTLKIRSTKLEDSAMYFCASSEQSREPQHFGDGTRLSIL.

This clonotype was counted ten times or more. Here the CDR3 reads CSARDRGAQDGYTF. CDR3 nucleotide sequence: TGCAGTGCTAGAGACAGGGGCGCCCAGGATGGCTACACCTTC. V usage is TRBV20-1 and J usage is TRBJ1-2; tentative D call: TRBD1 (6 bases). The V end lost 0 bases, the J end lost 6 bases, and 14 bases lay between the germline ends. CDR3 size: 14 residues. Germline CDR1 DFQATT, CDR2 SNEGSKA (reference sequence).

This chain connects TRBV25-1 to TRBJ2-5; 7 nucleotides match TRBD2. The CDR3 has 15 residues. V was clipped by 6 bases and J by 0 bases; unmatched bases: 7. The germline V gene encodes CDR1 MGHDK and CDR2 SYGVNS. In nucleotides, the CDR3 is TGTGCCAGCAGGGAAGCGGGGAACTACCAAGAGACCCAGTACTTC. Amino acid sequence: CASREAGNYQETQYF. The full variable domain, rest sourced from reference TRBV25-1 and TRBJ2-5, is EADIYQTPRYLVIGTGKKITLECSQTMGHDKMYWYQQDPGMELHLIHYSYGVNSTEKGDLSSESTVSRIRTEHFPLTLESARPSHTSQYLCASREAGNYQETQYFGPGTRLLVL.

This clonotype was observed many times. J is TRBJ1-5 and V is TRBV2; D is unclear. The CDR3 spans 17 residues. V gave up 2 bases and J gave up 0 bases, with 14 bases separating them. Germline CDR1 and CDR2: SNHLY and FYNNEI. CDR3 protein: CASSEIEPGYSNQPQHF. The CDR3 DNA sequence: TGTGCCAGCAGTGAAATCGAGCCGGGATATAGCAATCAGCCCCAGCATTTT.

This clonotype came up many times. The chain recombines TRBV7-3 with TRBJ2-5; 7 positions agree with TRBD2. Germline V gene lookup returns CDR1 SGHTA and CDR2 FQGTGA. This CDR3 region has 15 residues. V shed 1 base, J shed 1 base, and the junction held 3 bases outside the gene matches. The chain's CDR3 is CASSLRGGIQETQYF. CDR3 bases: TGTGCCAGCAGCTTAAGGGGGGGAATCCAAGAGACCCAGTACTTC.

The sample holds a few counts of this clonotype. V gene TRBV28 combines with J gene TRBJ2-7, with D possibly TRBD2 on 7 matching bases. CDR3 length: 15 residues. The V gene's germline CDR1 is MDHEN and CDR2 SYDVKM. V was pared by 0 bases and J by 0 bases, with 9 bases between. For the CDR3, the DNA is TGTGCCAGCAGTTTATGGGCGGGGGCCTCCTACGAGCAGTACTTC. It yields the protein CASSLWAGASYEQYF.

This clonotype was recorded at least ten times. CDR3 amino acids: CASTATEPYNSPLHF. CDR3 coding DNA: TGTGCCAGCACCGCGACAGAGCCCTATAATTCACCCCTCCACTTT. V and J are TRBV2 and TRBJ1-6; the D gene is possibly TRBD1 (5 bases). The germline V gene encodes CDR1 SNHLY and CDR2 FYNNEI. CDR3 length: 15 amino acids. V dropped 7 bases and J dropped 2 bases, with 12 bases sitting between them.

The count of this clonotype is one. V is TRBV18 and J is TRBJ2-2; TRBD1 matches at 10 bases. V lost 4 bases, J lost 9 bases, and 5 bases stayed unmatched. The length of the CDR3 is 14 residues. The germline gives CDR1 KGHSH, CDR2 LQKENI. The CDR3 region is CASSLGTGDRELFF. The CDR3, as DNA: TGTGCCAGCTCACTGGGGACAGGGGACCGGGAGCTGTTTTTT.

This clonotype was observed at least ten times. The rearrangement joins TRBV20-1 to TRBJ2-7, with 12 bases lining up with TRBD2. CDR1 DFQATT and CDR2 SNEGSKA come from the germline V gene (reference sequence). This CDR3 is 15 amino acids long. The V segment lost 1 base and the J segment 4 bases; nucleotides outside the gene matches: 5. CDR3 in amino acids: CSARAPGLAGYEQYF. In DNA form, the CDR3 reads TGCAGTGCTAGAGCTCCGGGACTAGCGGGTTACGAGCAGTACTTC.

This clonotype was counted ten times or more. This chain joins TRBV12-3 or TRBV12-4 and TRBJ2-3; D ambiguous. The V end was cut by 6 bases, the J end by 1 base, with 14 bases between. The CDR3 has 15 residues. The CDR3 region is CASSFPALGTDTQYF. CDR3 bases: TGTGCCAGCAGCTTTCCTGCCCTGGGCACAGATACGCAGTATTTT.

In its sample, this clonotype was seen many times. The CDR3 loop reads CASSTASGSPHTGELFF. CDR3 DNA sequence: TGTGCCAGTAGTACAGCTAGCGGGAGTCCCCACACCGGGGAGCTGTTTTTT. The chain couples TRBV19 to TRBJ2-2, with TRBD2 matching over 10 bases. V shed 4 bases and J 3 bases; nucleotides not matched to a gene: 8. This CDR3 is built from 17 residues. Germline loops: CDR1 LNHDA, CDR2 SQIVND (reference sequence). The full variable domain, rest sourced from reference TRBV19 and TRBJ2-2, is DGGITQSPKYLFRKEGQNVTLSCEQNLNHDAMYWYRQDPGQGLRLIYYSQIVNDFQKGDIAEGYSVSREKKESFPLTVTSAQKNPTAFYLCASSTASGSPHTGELFFGEGSRLTVL.

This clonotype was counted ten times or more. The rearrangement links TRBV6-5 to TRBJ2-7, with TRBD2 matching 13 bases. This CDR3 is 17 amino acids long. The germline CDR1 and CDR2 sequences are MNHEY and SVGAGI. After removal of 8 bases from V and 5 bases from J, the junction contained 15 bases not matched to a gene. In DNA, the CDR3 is TGTGCCAGCCAAGGGAGCGGGACTAGCGGGAATCGTGACGAGCAGTACTTC. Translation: CASQGSGTSGNRDEQYF.

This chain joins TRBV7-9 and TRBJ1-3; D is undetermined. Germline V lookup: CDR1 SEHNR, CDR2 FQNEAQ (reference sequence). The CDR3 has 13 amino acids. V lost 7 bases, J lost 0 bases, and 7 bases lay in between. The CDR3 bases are TGTGCCAGCACACCGAACTCTGGAAACACCATATATTTT. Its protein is CASTPNSGNTIYF.

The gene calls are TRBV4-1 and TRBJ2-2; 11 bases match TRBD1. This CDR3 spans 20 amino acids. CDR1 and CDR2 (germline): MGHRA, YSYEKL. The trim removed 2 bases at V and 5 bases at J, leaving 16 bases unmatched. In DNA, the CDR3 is TGCGCCAGCAGCCAAAGGGGGGGAGGACAGGGGGCGCGAGGGACCGGGGAGCTGTTTTTT. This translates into CASSQRGGGQGARGTGELFF.

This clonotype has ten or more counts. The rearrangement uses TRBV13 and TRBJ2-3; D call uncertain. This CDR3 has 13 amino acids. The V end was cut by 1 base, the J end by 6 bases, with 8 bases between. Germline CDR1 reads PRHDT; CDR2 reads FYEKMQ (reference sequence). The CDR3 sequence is CASSLADVDTQYF. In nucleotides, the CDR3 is TGTGCCAGCAGCTTAGCGGACGTTGATACGCAGTATTTT.

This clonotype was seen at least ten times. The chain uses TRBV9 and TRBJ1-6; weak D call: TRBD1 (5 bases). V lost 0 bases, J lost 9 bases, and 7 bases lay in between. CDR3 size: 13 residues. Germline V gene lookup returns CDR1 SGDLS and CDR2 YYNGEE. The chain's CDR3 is CASSVAGASPLHF. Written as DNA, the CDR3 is TGTGCCAGCAGCGTAGCTGGGGCTTCACCCCTCCACTTT.

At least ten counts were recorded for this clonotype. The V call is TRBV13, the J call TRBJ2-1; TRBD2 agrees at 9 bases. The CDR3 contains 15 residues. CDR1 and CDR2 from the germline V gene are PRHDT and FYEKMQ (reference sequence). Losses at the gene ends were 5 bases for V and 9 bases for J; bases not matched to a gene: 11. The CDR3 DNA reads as TGTGCCAGCAGCCCAAATGCGGGGGGGGAGGGTGAGCAGTTCTTC. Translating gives CASSPNAGGEGEQFF.

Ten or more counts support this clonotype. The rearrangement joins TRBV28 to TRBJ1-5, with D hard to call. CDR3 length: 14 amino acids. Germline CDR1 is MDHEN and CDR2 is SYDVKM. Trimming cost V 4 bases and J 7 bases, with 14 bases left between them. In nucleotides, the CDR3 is TGTGCCAGCAGTTCCTGGCAGGATATGCAGCCCCAGCATTTT. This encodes CASSSWQDMQPQHF.

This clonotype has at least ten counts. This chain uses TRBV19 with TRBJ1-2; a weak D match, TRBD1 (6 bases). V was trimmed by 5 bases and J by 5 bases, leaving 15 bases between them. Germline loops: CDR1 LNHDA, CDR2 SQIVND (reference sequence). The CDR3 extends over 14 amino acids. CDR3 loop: CASSHQDSGYGYTF. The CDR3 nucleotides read TGTGCCAGTAGTCATCAGGACAGCGGTTATGGCTACACCTTC.